The rows below give T cell receptor beta chains drawn from one sample of a study of cytomegalovirus exposure and HLA in healthy donors. Assay: immunoSEQ multiplex PCR; the TCRdb copy retains only in-frame clones and omits some. In the table there are tens of thousands of clones, around 74% of which are singletons. The sequenced sample was PBMCs. The origin of the receptors is a human donor in good health. CDR3s include the opening cysteine and the closing phenylalanine or tryptophan. D genes are given only for firm matches. Size is omitted from some rows. Given values are once, few, many or a class for expanded clones.

V	D	J	size	DNA	CDR3
TRBV2	.	TRBJ1-1	.	TGTGCCAGCAATGGGCAGGAAGCTTTCTTT	CASNGQEAFF
TRBV5-1	.	TRBJ1-1	.	TGCGCCAGCAGCTTGGCCACAGCCTCGAACACTGAAGCTTTCTTT	CASSLATASNTEAFF
TRBV14	.	TRBJ1-2	.	TGTGCCAGCAGCCAATCTCTTAACTATGGCTACACCTTC	CASSQSLNYGYTF
TRBV5-1	.	TRBJ2-7	few	TGCGCCAGCAGTCGTTTCGGTTACGAGCAGTACTTC	CASSRFGYEQYF
TRBV4-1	TRBD1	TRBJ2-5	.	TGCGCCAGCAGCCAGGGACAGGGGAGAGAGACCCAGTACTTC	CASSQGQGRETQYF
TRBV7-8	.	TRBJ1-3	.	TGTGCCAGCAGCTTGAGGGCGTCCAGCCCGGACCTTGGAAACACCATATATTTT	CASSLRASSPDLGNTIYF
TRBV6-5	TRBD2	TRBJ2-5	.	TGTGCCAGCAGTTACTGGGCTAGCGGGGGGGGAGAGACCCAGTACTTC	CASSYWASGGGETQYF
TRBV28	TRBD2	TRBJ2-7	.	TGTGCCAGCAGTTCCGGACTAGCCATTTCCTACGAGCAGTACTTC	CASSSGLAISYEQYF
TRBV13	.	TRBJ1-2	.	TGTGCCAGCAGCTTAGGTCTCCAGAATTATGGCTACACCTTC	CASSLGLQNYGYTF
TRBV28	.	TRBJ2-7	.	TGTGCCAGCAGTTTAGACAGGCCATCCTACGAGCAGTACTTC	CASSLDRPSYEQYF
TRBV14	TRBD1	TRBJ2-7	.	TGTGCCAGCAGCCAAGATGTAGGACAGGGGTACTACGAGCAGTACTTC	CASSQDVGQGYYEQYF
TRBV2	.	TRBJ2-7	.	TGTGCCAGCAGTGAACCGGGGGACCGTCCCTACGAGCAGTACTTC	CASSEPGDRPYEQYF
TRBV10-1	.	TRBJ2-2	.	TGCGCCAGCAGCAAAAACACCTTCGCGAACACCGGGGAGCTGTTTTTT	CASSKNTFANTGELFF
TRBV6-5	TRBD2	TRBJ2-1	.	TGTGCCAGCAGTTTTGCTAGCGGGAATTTTAATGAGCAGTTCTTC	CASSFASGNFNEQFF
TRBV5-8	.	TRBJ1-4	.	TGTGCCAGCAGCTTGGGCGGAACTAATGAAAAACTGTTTTTT	CASSLGGTNEKLFF
TRBV5-1	TRBD2	TRBJ2-1	.	TGCGCCAGCAGCCGGACTAGCGGGAGATCCAATGAGCAGTTCTTC	CASSRTSGRSNEQFF
TRBV6-1	TRBD1	TRBJ2-5	.	TGTGCCAGCAAGCGCGGACAGGGAGAGACCCAGTACTTC	CASKRGQGETQYF
TRBV6-1	.	TRBJ1-5	.	TGTGCCAGCAGTGAAGGTTTGGGAGGGGGACTCCGCAATCAGCCCCAGCATTTT	CASSEGLGGGLRNQPQHF
TRBV19	TRBD1	TRBJ2-2	.	TGTGCCAGTCGACAGGGGGCTTACACCGGGGAGCTGTTTTTT	CASRQGAYTGELFF
TRBV5-1	TRBD2	TRBJ2-5	.	TGCGCCAGCAGCGAGAGCGGGGCGAAGGAGACCCAGTACTTC	CASSESGAKETQYF
TRBV9	.	TRBJ1-2	.	TGTGCCAGCTCACCTGACGGGGGTAGGGGCTACACCTTC	CASSPDGGRGYTF
TRBV30	TRBD1	TRBJ2-5	.	TGTGCCTGGAGTAAGGGGGCTGTTAAAGAGACCCAGTACTTC	CAWSKGAVKETQYF
TRBV27	TRBD2	TRBJ2-3	.	TGTGCCAGCACCTTAGCGGGGGGTAGCACAGATACGCAGTATTTT	CASTLAGGSTDTQYF
TRBV6-6	TRBD1	TRBJ1-2	.	TGTGCCAGCAGTTACGGCCGGGACAGGGCAGTTGGCGGCTACACCTTC	CASSYGRDRAVGGYTF